The T cell receptor beta chain described here comes from a study of CD8 T cells in Susac syndrome. In its sample, this clonotype was seen a few times. Random-hexamer reverse transcription was applied to roughly 0.5 to 1 ug RNA. TCRdb redid the calling of the immunoSEQ multiplex PCR reads with MiXCR, one entry per CDR3 protein. Here the sample spans 200,000 or so distinct CDR3 sequences, about 95% being singletons. The source material was CD4+ T cells from PBMCs. The receptor's source is a human donor with multiple sclerosis.

The CDR3 protein is CASSSLITGELFF. Written as DNA, the CDR3 is TGTGCCAGCAGTTCCCTGATCACCGGGGAGCTGTTTTTT. The V call is TRBV6-5, the J call TRBJ2-2; D gene ambiguous. The CDR3 has 13 residues. Trimming took off 4 bases at V and 4 bases at J, with 7 bases between the two ends. Germline assignment: CDR1 MNHEY and CDR2 SVGAGI.